A single sample is the source of the 21 T cell receptor beta chains below, sequenced in a study of CD8 T cells in ankylosing spondylitis. TCRdb redid the calling of the 5' RACE reads with MiXCR, one entry per CDR3 protein. There are some 240,000 distinct CDR3 sequences in the sample; 7% to 8% occur only once, and 11% to 15% lies in the top ten. Study-level findings and limits: Roughly eight highly homologous variants made up a TCR beta motif that seemed to typify ankylosing spondylitis blood.

For these receptors, no antigen is known. What was sequenced was blood, either unsorted or a sorted T cell fraction (not recorded which). The receptors originated from a male donor with ankylosing spondylitis.

The chain links TRBV20-1 to TRBJ2-7; possibly TRBD2 for D (6 bases). Germline CDR1 and CDR2: DFQATT and SNEGSKA (reference sequence). Trimming left V 6 bases short and J 7 bases short, with 19 bases between. This CDR3 has 13 residues. The CDR3 bases are TGCAGTGCCAGGCGGCGGGGAGAGGTAGAGCAGTACTTC. This sequence encodes CSARRRGEVEQYF.

This clonotype was detected only a few times. This chain joins TRBV4-3 and TRBJ1-1, with TRBD1 matching over 8 bases. The CDR3 contains 14 residues. Germline CDR1 and CDR2: LGHNA and YSLEER. J was trimmed by 6 bases and V by 4 bases; bases with no gene match: 7. Here the CDR3 reads CASSPDRGSAEAFF. The CDR3 DNA is TGCGCCAGCAGCCCAGACAGGGGTAGTGCTGAAGCTTTCTTT.

This clonotype was counted ten times or more. This chain connects TRBV29-1 to TRBJ1-1, with D maybe TRBD1 (5 bases). This CDR3 comprises 12 residues. Germline CDR1 and CDR2: SQVTM and ANQGSEA. The V and J ends lost 7 bases and 6 bases respectively, with 15 bases between them. CDR3 region: CSAKGIRPEAFF. Written as DNA, the CDR3 is TGCAGCGCAAAGGGGATACGGCCTGAAGCTTTCTTT.

The sample holds many counts of this clonotype. J is TRBJ2-1 and V is TRBV4-1, with 9 bases matching TRBD2. Germline assignment: CDR1 MGHRA and CDR2 YSYEKL. Germline trimming cut 3 bases from V and 2 bases from J; bases unmatched to any gene: 5. CDR3 length: 16 residues. For the CDR3, the DNA is TGCGCCAGCAGCCAGGTAGCGGGGGTTACCTACAATGAGCAGTTCTTC. This gives the protein CASSQVAGVTYNEQFF.

This clonotype was seen at least ten times. The V and J genes are TRBV7-8 and TRBJ2-7; D gene uncertain. Trimming shortened V by 3 bases and J by 0 bases, and 6 bases separated the two germline ends. Per germline, CDR1 SGHVS and CDR2 FQNEAQ. There are 13 residues in the CDR3. The DNA of the CDR3 is TGTGCCAGCAGCTTGGCTGACTCCTACGAGCAGTACTTC. Amino acids: CASSLADSYEQYF.

This clonotype was picked up many times. The chain uses TRBV15 and TRBJ2-1; D is ambiguous. V gave up 0 bases and J gave up 0 bases, with 6 bases separating them. The length of the CDR3 is 15 residues. From germline, CDR1 is LNHNV and CDR2 YYDKDF (reference sequence). CDR3 DNA: TGTGCCACCAGCAGAGATGCCAGCTCCTACAATGAGCAGTTCTTC. This sequence encodes CATSRDASSYNEQFF.

Ten or more counts support this clonotype. The chain has TRBV12-3 or TRBV12-4 and TRBJ2-3, with D hard to call. There are 15 residues in the CDR3. Between the trimmed V and J ends, which lost 4 bases and 0 bases, there was a span of 11 bases. CDR3 DNA: TGTGCCAGCAGTTCCCCGGGCCTTAGCACAGATACGCAGTATTTT. It encodes CASSSPGLSTDTQYF.

This chain uses TRBV11-2 with TRBJ2-1, with D unresolved. The germline gives CDR1 SGHAT, CDR2 FQNNGV. The CDR3 consists of 10 residues. V was shortened by 2 bases and J by 16 bases, with 9 bases between the two germline ends. CDR3 protein: CASSLNAVFF. DNA of the CDR3: TGTGCCAGCAGCTTAAATGCAGTTTTCTTC.

In its sample, this clonotype was seen a few times. The chain carries TRBV9 and TRBJ2-2; the D gene is possibly TRBD2 (5 bases). The CDR3 is made up of 15 amino acids. The V and J ends lost 5 bases and 0 bases respectively, with 11 bases between them. Germline V gives CDR1 SGDLS, CDR2 YYNGEE. CDR3: CASRGASPNTGELFF. CDR3 bases: TGTGCCAGCAGGGGCGCTAGCCCGAACACCGGGGAGCTGTTTTTT.

V gene TRBV9 combines with J gene TRBJ2-1; 7 bases are shared with TRBD2. This CDR3 has 16 amino acids. Unmatched junction bases numbered 8, after V lost 4 bases and J lost 1 base. The germline CDR1 and CDR2 sequences are SGDLS and YYNGEE. CDR3 in DNA: TGTGCCAGCAGCTCCCCGGGGGAGGGGTCCTACAATGAGCAGTTCTTC. Protein product: CASSSPGEGSYNEQFF.

For this clonotype: A much larger clone lies one base from this, so it may be a read error. The conserved phenylalanine or tryptophan is not found at the CDR3 terminus, so this likely reflects a read error. The chain links TRBV7-2 to TRBJ2-1; D not certain. Deletions cut 5 bases from V and 7 bases from J, with 6 bases between. There are 11 residues in the CDR3. From germline, CDR1 is SGHTA and CDR2 FQGNSA. The CDR3 here is CASSPENEQFL. The CDR3, as DNA: TGTGCCAGCAGCCCAGAGAATGAGCAGTTCCTC.

This clonotype turned up a few times. V and J are TRBV4-2 and TRBJ2-3; a weak D match, TRBD2 (5 bases). The CDR3 covers 16 residues. V shed 0 bases and J shed 7 bases, with 17 bases lying between them. Looked up from germline, CDR1 is LGHNA and CDR2 is YNFKEQ. The CDR3 region has the DNA TGTGCCAGCAGCCAAGAACTACTAGGAATAAAAAATACGCAGTATTTT. Translated, it gives CASSQELLGIKNTQYF.

This clonotype was seen repeatedly, ten times or more. The chain recombines TRBV20-1 with TRBJ2-5; no reliable D call. Germline V gene sequence: CDR1 DFQATT, CDR2 SNEGSKA (reference sequence). The germline V and J ends were trimmed by 5 bases and 0 bases, with 16 bases remaining between them. The CDR3 has 15 residues. The CDR3: CSAPQTYKYQETQYF. The CDR3 region has the DNA TGCAGTGCTCCCCAAACTTATAAGTACCAAGAGACCCAGTACTTC.

This clonotype was detected a few times. This chain joins TRBV20-1 and TRBJ2-5, with 8 nucleotides matching TRBD2. The length of the CDR3 is 12 residues. Germline V lookup: CDR1 DFQATT, CDR2 SNEGSKA (reference sequence). Trimming at V came to 3 bases and at J to 4 bases, leaving 1 base not matched to a gene. The CDR3 protein is CSASAGGETQYF. CDR3 coding DNA: TGCAGTGCTAGTGCGGGGGGAGAGACCCAGTACTTC.

This clonotype has ten or more counts. The rearrangement joins TRBV20-1 to TRBJ2-7, with D possibly being TRBD1 (5 bases). The CDR3 is 13 residues long. Germline lookup yields CDR1 DFQATT and CDR2 SNEGSKA (reference sequence). V was cut by 5 bases and J by 5 bases, with 16 bases left in between. The CDR3 nucleotides read TGCAGTGCTGGGCCGCAGCGCAGGGACGAGCAGTACTTC. Translation gives CSAGPQRRDEQYF.

This rearrangement joins TRBV6-2 or TRBV6-3 to TRBJ1-1; no firm D call. CDR3 size: 15 residues. Germline values: CDR1 MNHEY, CDR2 SVGEGT. V was cut by 2 bases and J by 0 bases, with 10 bases left in between. The CDR3 loop reads CASSYQAGVNTEAFF. For the CDR3, the DNA is TGTGCCAGCAGTTACCAAGCAGGAGTGAACACTGAAGCTTTCTTT.

This clonotype came up many times. The V gene is TRBV6-1, the J gene TRBJ1-5; 9 bases fit TRBD1. CDR3 length equals 16 residues. After removal of 5 bases from V and 2 bases from J, the junction contained 7 bases not matched to a gene. Per the germline V gene, CDR1 is MNHNS and CDR2 is SASEGT. The CDR3 bases are TGTGCCAGCAGTCCCGACAGGGGGAGAGGCAATCAGCCCCAGCATTTT. It is translated as CASSPDRGRGNQPQHF.

A remark on this clonotype: A much larger clone differs from this one at a single base, so this may be a read error. J is TRBJ1-1 and V is TRBV7-9, with a tentative D call TRBD1 (5 bases). Deletions cut 1 base from V and 3 bases from J, with 15 bases between. Germline CDR1 reads SEHNR; CDR2 reads FQNEAQ (reference sequence). This CDR3 spans 16 amino acids. The CDR3 region has the DNA TGTGCCAGCAGCTTAGTAGGGGCTGGACTGGACACTGAAGCTTTCTTT. Protein sequence: CASSLVGAGLDTEAFF.

This clonotype appeared a few times. The genes are TRBV11-2 and TRBJ2-7, with D hard to call. CDR1 is SGHAT and CDR2 is FQNNGV in the germline V gene. The CDR3 is 14 residues long. V was clipped by 6 bases and J by 0 bases, with 12 bases between them. CDR3 sequence: CASRPNDNSYEQYF. CDR3 DNA: TGTGCCAGCAGACCAAACGACAACTCCTACGAGCAGTACTTC.

The chain joins TRBV27 to TRBJ2-7; weak D call: TRBD2 (6 bases). Per germline, CDR1 MNHEY and CDR2 SMNVEV (reference sequence). V lost 3 bases to trimming and J lost 3 bases, with 12 bases between them. The CDR3 sequence is 14 residues long. CDR3 region: CASSFSGSHYEQYF. The CDR3 nucleotides read TGTGCCAGCAGTTTCTCCGGGAGCCACTACGAGCAGTACTTC.

Details on this clonotype: Just one base apart from a much larger clone, this may be a read error. The rearrangement joins TRBV6-5 to TRBJ2-7; D ambiguous. Trimming pared 4 bases from V and 8 bases from J, leaving 18 bases between. The CDR3 extends over 14 amino acids. The V gene's germline CDR1 is MNHEY and CDR2 SVGAGI. CDR3 nucleotides: TGTGCCAGCAGTTTTGAGGTGGTTAGTTACCAGCAGTACTTC. This codes for CASSFEVVSYQQYF.